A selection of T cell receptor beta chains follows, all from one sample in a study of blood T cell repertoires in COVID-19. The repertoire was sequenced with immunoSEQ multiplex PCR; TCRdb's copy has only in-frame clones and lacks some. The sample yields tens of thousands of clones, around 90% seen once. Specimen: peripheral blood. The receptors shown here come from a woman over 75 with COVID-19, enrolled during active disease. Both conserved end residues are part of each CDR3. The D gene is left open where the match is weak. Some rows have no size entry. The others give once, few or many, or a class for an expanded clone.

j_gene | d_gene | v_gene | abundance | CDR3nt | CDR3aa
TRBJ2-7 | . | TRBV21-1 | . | TGTGCCAGCAGCAAAGGGTCCCGACAGGGGGAAAACTCCGAGCAGTACTTC | CASSKGSRQGENSEQYF
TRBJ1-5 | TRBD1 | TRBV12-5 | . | TGTGCTAGTGGTAGCCGGGACAGCTTAAATCAGCCCCAGCATTTT | CASGSRDSLNQPQHF
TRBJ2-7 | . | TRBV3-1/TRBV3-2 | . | TGTGCCAGCAGCCAAGTGGCAGGCTCCTACGAGCAGTACTTC | CASSQVAGSYEQYF
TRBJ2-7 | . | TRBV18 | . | TGTGCCAGCTCACCACGAACAAATTCCTACGAGCAGTACTTC | CASSPRTNSYEQYF
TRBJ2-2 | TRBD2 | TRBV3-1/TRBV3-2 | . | TGTGCCAGCAGCCAACGCCCTAGCGGAGGACCGGGGGAGCTGTTTTTT | CASSQRPSGGPGELFF
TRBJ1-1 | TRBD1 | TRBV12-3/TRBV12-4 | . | TGTGCCAGCAGTTTCAGGGGGAGCGGTGAAGCTTTCTTT | CASSFRGSGEAFF
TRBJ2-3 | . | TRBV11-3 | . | TGTGCCAGCAGCTTAGATCGCGCAGATACGCAGTATTTT | CASSLDRADTQYF
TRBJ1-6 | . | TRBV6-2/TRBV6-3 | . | TGTGCCAGCAGCGGACTGATCAATTCACCCCTCCACTTT | CASSGLINSPLHF
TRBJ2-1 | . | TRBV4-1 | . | TGCGCCAGCAGCCAAGCGGACTTCTACAATGAGCAGTTCTTC | CASSQADFYNEQFF
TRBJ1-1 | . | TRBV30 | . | TGTGCCTGGAGTAGTGGCCCCATGAACACTGAAGCTTTCTTT | CAWSSGPMNTEAFF
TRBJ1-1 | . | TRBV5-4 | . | TGTGCCAGCAGCCGACAGCCTCTAGAAGGAGCTTTCTTT | CASSRQPLEGAFF
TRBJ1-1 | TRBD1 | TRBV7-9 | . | TGTGCCAGCAGCCCCGGACAGGGAATGGAGGAGGACACTGAAGCTTTCTTT | CASSPGQGMEEDTEAFF
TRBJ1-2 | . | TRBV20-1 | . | TGCAGTGCTAATGATTTAAACTATGGCTACACCTTC | CSANDLNYGYTF
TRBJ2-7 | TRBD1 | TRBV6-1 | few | TGTGCCAGCAGTGAACAGGGGGCACCCTACGAGCAGTACTTC | CASSEQGAPYEQYF
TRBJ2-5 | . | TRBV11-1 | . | TGTGCCAGCAGCCGTCAGCGAAATCAAGAGACCCAGTACTTC | CASSRQRNQETQYF
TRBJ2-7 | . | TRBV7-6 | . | TGTGCCAGCAGCTTACGGGCGACGGGGTGGTCCTACGAGCAGTACTTC | CASSLRATGWSYEQYF
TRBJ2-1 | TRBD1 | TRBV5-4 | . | TGTGCCAGCAGCCCCCCGGGACAGGGAGGGACTGAGCAGTTCTTC | CASSPPGQGGTEQFF
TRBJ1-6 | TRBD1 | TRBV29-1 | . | TGCAGCGCCCAGGTAGGGGGCGGGAATTCACCCCTCCACTTT | CSAQVGGGNSPLHF
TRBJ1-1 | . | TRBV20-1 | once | TGCAGTGCTAGTCTTTCGAGGGACACTGAAGCTTTCTTT | CSASLSRDTEAFF
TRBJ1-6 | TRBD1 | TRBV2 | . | TGTGCCAGCAGTGAACTTCGGGCAGGGGGCGCGAAATCCTATAATTCACCCCTCCACTTT | CASSELRAGGAKSYNSPLHF
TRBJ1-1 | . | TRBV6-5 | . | TGTGCCAGCAGGCCCCCCCGGGGGAACACTGAAGCTTTCTTT | CASRPPRGNTEAFF
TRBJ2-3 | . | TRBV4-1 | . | TGCGCCAGCAGTCGGGGTACAGATACGCAGTATTTT | CASSRGTDTQYF
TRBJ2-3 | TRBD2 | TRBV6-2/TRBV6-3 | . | TGTGCCAGCAGTGAGTACGGTAGCGGGGCGCTTACGCAGTATTTT | CASSEYGSGALTQYF
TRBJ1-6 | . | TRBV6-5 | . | TGTGCCAGCAGTTATTCGCTAAGCTCCTATAATTCACCCCTCCACTTT | CASSYSLSSYNSPLHF
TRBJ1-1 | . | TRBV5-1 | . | TGCGCCAGCAGCTTGGGAATTGGGAGCACTGAAGCTTTCTTT | CASSLGIGSTEAFF
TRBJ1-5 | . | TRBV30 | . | TGTGCCTGGGGCCTTGGAGGGAAAAATCAGCCCCAGCATTTT | CAWGLGGKNQPQHF
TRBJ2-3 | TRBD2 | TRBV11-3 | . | TGTGCCAGCAGCCTTACTAGCGGGGGGGCCAAGGCAGATACGCAGTATTTT | CASSLTSGGAKADTQYF
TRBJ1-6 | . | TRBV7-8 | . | TGTGCCAGCAGCCGGCCCAAGGCGGGTTATTCACCCCTCCACTTT | CASSRPKAGYSPLHF
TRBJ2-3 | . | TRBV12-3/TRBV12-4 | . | TGTGCCAGCAGTACCGGGACTCTAGATACGCAGTATTTT | CASSTGTLDTQYF
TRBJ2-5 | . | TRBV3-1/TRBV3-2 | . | TGTGCCAGCAGCCAAGATGCCGGGACCCAGTACTTC | CASSQDAGTQYF
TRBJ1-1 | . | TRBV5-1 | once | TGCGCCAGCAGCTCGGAGTATTCGGGTGAAGCTTTCTTT | CASSSEYSGEAFF
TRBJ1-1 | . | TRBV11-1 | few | TGTGCCAGCAGCTTAGGGAGTTATGAAGCTTTCTTT | CASSLGSYEAFF
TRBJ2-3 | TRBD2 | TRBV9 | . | TGTGCCAGCAGCGGACAAGTAGCGGGGGGCACAGATACGCAGTATTTT | CASSGQVAGGTDTQYF
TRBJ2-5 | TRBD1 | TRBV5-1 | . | TGCGCCAGCAGCCTCGGACAGGTCGGGCAAGAGACCCAGTACTTC | CASSLGQVGQETQYF
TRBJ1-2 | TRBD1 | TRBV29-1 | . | TGCAGCGCATCCGGGACAGGGGGCGCGTATGGCTACACCTTC | CSASGTGGAYGYTF
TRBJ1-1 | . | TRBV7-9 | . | TGTGCCAGCAGCTTAGCCGGGAACACTGAAGCTTTCTTT | CASSLAGNTEAFF
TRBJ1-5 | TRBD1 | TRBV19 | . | TGTGCCAGTAGTATGACAGGGATTTTTGGCAATCAGCCCCAGCATTTT | CASSMTGIFGNQPQHF
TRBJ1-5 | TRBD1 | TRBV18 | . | TGTGCCAGCTCACCTATGGGACAGGGCAATCAGCCCCAGCATTTT | CASSPMGQGNQPQHF
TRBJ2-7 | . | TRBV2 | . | TGTGCCAGCAGTAGGACAGCGGTCCGTGAGCAGTACTTC | CASSRTAVREQYF
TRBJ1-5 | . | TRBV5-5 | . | TGTGCCAGCGGCCCTGTCCAGGGTAGCAATCAGCCCCAGCATTTT | CASGPVQGSNQPQHF
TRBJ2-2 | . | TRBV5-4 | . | TGTGCCAGCAGCTTGGTAGAGGGGGAGCTGTTTTTT | CASSLVEGELFF
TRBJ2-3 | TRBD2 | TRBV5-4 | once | TGTGCCAGCAGCTCCACACCGGGACTAGCGGGCACAGATACGCAGTATTTT | CASSSTPGLAGTDTQYF
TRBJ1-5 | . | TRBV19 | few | TGTGCCAGTACCGACAGGTCCAATCAGCCCCAGCATTTT | CASTDRSNQPQHF
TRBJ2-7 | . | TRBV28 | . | TGTGCCAGCAGTTCAAGGACAGTACCAACCTACGAGCAGTACTTC | CASSSRTVPTYEQYF
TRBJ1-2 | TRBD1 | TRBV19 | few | TGTGCCAGTAGTAGGGGACAGATGAAGAACTATGGCTACACCTTC | CASSRGQMKNYGYTF
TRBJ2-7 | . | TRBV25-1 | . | TGTGCCAGCAGTGAACAGGGTTTCCACGAGCAGTACTTC | CASSEQGFHEQYF
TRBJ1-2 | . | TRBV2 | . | TGTGCCAGCAGTGAAACTAATGCTAACTATGGCTACACCTTC | CASSETNANYGYTF
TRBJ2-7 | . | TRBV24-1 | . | TGTGCCACCAGTGATTTGCTGGCGGCGCCGCTGCTCTACGAGCAGTACTTC | CATSDLLAAPLLYEQYF
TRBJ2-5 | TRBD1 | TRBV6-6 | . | TGTGCCAGCAGTTACCGGGACAGGGCCGGAGAGACCCAGTACTTC | CASSYRDRAGETQYF
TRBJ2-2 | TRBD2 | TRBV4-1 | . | TGCGCCAGCAGCAAGACTAGCGGGGGGGCCGTCGGGGAGCTGTTTTTT | CASSKTSGGAVGELFF
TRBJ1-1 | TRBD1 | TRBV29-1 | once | TGCAGCGTTTCACAGGGGGAAGCTTTCTTT | CSVSQGEAFF
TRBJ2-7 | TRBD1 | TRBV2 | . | TGTGCCAGCAGATTAGGGGGCGCACGGTACGAGCAGTACTTC | CASRLGGARYEQYF
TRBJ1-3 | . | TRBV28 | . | TGTGCCAGCAGTTTACGGGGGTCTGGAAACACCATATATTTT | CASSLRGSGNTIYF
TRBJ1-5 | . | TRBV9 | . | TGTGCCAGCAGCGTACATAGTAGCAATCAGCCCCAGCATTTT | CASSVHSSNQPQHF
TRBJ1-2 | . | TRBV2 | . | TGTGCCAGCAGTGGCATACAGGTTTTGAGAGGCTACACCTTC | CASSGIQVLRGYTF
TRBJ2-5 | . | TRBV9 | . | TGTGCCAGCAGCGTAGTGGGCGGGATGGGAGAGACCCAGTACTTC | CASSVVGGMGETQYF
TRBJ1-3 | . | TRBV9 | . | TGTGCCAGCAGCGTAGGATCAACGGGAGCCGGAAACACCATATATTTT | CASSVGSTGAGNTIYF
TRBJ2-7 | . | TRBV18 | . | TGTGCCAGCTCAACAAACGGGGGGCCAAGCGACGAGCAGTACTTC | CASSTNGGPSDEQYF
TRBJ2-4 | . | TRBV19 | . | TGTGCCAGTAGTATATGGGCCAGATTGGACAAAAACATTCAGTACTTC | CASSIWARLDKNIQYF
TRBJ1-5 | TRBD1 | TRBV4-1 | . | TGCGCCAGCAGCCAAGGGGGGACAGGGTTTTATCAGCCCCAGCATTTT | CASSQGGTGFYQPQHF